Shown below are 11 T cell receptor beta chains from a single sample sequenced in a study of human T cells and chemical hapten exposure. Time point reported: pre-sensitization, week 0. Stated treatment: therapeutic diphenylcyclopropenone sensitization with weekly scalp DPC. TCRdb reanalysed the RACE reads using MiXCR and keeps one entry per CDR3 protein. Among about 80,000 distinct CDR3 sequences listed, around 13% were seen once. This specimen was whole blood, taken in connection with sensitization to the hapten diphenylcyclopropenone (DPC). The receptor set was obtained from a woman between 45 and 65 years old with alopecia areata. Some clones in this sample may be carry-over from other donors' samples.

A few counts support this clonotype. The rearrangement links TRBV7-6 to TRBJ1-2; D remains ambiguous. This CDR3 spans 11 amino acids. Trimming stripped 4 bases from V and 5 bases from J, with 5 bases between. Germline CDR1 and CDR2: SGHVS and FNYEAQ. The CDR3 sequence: CASSSRYGYTF. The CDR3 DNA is TGTGCCAGCAGCTCCCGATATGGCTACACCTTC. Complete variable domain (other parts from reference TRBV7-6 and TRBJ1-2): GAGVSQSPRYKVTKRGQDVALRCDPISGHVSLYWYRQALGQGPEFLTYFNYEAQQDKSGLPNDRFSAERPEGSISTLTIQRTEQRDSAMYRCASSSRYGYTFGSGTRLTVV.

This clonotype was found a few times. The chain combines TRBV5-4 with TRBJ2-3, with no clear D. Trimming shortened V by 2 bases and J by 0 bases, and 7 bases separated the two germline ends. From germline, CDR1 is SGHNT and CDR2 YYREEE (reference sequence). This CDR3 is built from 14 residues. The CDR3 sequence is CASSLIPSTDTQYF. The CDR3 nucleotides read TGTGCCAGCAGCTTAATCCCGAGCACAGATACGCAGTATTTT.

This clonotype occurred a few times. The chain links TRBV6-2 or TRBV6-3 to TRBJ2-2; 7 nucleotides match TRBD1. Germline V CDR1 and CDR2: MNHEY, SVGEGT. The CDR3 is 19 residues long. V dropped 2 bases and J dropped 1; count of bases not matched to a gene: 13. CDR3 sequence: CASSYATKLTGRNTGELFF. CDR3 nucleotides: TGTGCCAGCAGTTACGCCACTAAGTTGACAGGGCGGAACACCGGGGAGCTGTTTTTT.

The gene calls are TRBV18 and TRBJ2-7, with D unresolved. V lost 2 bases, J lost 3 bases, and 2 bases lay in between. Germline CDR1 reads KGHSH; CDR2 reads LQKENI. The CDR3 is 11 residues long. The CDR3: CASSPDYEQYF. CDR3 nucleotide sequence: TGTGCCAGCTCACCAGACTACGAGCAGTACTTC.

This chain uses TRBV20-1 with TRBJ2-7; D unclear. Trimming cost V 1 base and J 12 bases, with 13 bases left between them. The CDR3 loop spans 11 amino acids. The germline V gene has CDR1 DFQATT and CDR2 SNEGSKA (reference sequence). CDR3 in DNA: TGCAGTGCTAGAGTGGGCCAGATCCCGTACTTC. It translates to CSARVGQIPYF.

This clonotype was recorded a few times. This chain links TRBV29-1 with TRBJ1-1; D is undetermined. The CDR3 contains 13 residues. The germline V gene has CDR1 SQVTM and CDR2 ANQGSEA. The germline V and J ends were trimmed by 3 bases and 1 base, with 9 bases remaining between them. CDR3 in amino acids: CSVEGNRNTEAFF. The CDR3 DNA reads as TGCAGCGTTGAGGGGAATAGGAACACTGAAGCTTTCTTT. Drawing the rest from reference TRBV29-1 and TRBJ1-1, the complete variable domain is SAVISQKPSRDICQRGTSLTIQCQVDSQVTMMFWYRQQPGQSLTLIATANQGSEATYESGFVIDKFPISRPNLTFSTLTVSNMSPEDSSIYLCSVEGNRNTEAFFGQGTRLTVV.

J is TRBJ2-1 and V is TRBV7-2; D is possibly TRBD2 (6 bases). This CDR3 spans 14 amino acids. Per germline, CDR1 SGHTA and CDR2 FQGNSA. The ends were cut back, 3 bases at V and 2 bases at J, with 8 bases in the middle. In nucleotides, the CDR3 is TGTGCCAGCAGCTTTAGCGGAGCCTACAATGAGCAGTTCTTC. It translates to CASSFSGAYNEQFF. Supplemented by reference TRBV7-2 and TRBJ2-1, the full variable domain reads GAGVSQSPSNKVTEKGKDVELRCDPISGHTALYWYRQSLGQGLEFLIYFQGNSAPDKSGLPSDRFSAERTGGSVSTLTIQRTQQEDSAVYLCASSFSGAYNEQFFGPGTRLTVL.

The CDR3 DNA reads TGTGCCAGCAGCTTAGTTACCGGGACTGCAGAAGCAGATACGCAGTATTTT. Encoded protein: CASSLVTGTAEADTQYF. The V gene is TRBV7-9, the J gene TRBJ2-3; D may be TRBD2 (6 bases). CDR3 length: 17 amino acids. The V gene lost 1 base and the J gene lost 4 bases, with 18 bases spanning the gap. The germline CDR1 and CDR2 sequences are SEHNR and FQNEAQ (reference sequence). Together with reference TRBV7-9 and TRBJ2-3, the CDR3 gives the full variable domain: DTGVSQNPRHKITKRGQNVTFRCDPISEHNRLYWYRQTLGQGPEFLTYFQNEAQLEKSRLLSDRFSAERPKGSFSTLEIQRTEQGDSAMYLCASSLVTGTAEADTQYFGPGTRLTVL.

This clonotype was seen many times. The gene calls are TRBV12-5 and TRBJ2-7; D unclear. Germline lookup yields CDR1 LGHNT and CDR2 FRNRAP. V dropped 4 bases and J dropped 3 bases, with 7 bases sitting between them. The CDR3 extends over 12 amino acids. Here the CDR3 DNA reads TGTGCTAGTGGTTCCGAGATCTACGAGCAGTACTTC. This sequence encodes CASGSEIYEQYF.

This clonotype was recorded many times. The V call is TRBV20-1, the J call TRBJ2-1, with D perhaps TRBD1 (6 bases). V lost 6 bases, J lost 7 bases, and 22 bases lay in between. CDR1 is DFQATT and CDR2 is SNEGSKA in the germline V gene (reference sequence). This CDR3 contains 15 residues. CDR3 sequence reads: CSATTGNEGVNEQFF. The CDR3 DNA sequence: TGCAGTGCAACTACCGGGAACGAGGGGGTGAATGAGCAGTTCTTC.

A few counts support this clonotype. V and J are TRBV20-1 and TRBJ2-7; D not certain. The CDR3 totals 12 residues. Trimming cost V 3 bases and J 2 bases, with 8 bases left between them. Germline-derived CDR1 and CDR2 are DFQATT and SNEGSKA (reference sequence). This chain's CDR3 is CSARVQAYEQYF. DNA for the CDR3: TGCAGTGCTAGGGTACAAGCCTACGAGCAGTACTTC.